The rows below give T cell receptor beta chains drawn from one sample of a study of blood T cell repertoires in COVID-19. Some clones are missing from TCRdb's copy, which holds only in-frame ones; the method was immunoSEQ multiplex PCR. In the table there are 50,000 or so clones, 80% to 85% of which are singletons. Sequences were obtained from peripheral blood. Receptors were obtained from a man between 60 and 75 years old with active COVID-19. Both conserved end residues are part of each CDR3. D genes are given only for firm matches. Expanded clones get a size class; other rows say once, few or many, or leave the size out.

.	TRBV7-3	.	TRBJ2-1	CASSARVLAPYNEQFF	TGTGCCAGCAGCGCAAGGGTCCTAGCTCCTTACAATGAGCAGTTCTTC
.	TRBV3-1/TRBV3-2	.	TRBJ2-2	CASSHTGTPNTGELFF	TGTGCCAGCAGCCATACCGGGACACCCAACACCGGGGAGCTGTTTTTT
.	TRBV28	.	TRBJ2-1	CASSLTRSQFF	TGTGCCAGCAGTTTGACCAGGTCTCAGTTCTTC
.	TRBV5-6	.	TRBJ2-7	CASSLAPGLSSYEQYF	TGTGCCAGCAGCTTGGCCCCAGGGCTTAGCTCCTACGAGCAGTACTTC
.	TRBV9	.	TRBJ2-3	CASSVQVGVSTDTQYF	TGTGCCAGCAGCGTACAGGTGGGAGTAAGCACAGATACGCAGTATTTT
.	TRBV9	.	TRBJ2-7	CASSVGGSSYEQYF	TGTGCCAGCAGCGTAGGAGGGAGCTCCTACGAGCAGTACTTC
.	TRBV19	.	TRBJ2-2	CASSSDRQNTGELFF	TGTGCCAGTAGCTCGGACAGACAGAACACCGGGGAGCTGTTTTTT
.	TRBV3-1/TRBV3-2	.	TRBJ2-3	CASSSRGSTDTQYF	TGTGCCAGCAGCTCAAGGGGCTCCACAGATACGCAGTATTTT
TRBD2	TRBV7-9	few	TRBJ2-7	CASGESSSGYEQYF	TGTGCCAGCGGCGAATCGTCTAGCGGCTACGAGCAGTACTTC
.	TRBV25-1	.	TRBJ2-2	CASSEPLGMGRTGELFF	TGTGCCAGCAGTGAGCCGTTAGGGATGGGGAGGACCGGGGAGCTGTTTTTT
TRBD2	TRBV7-3	.	TRBJ2-1	CASSSGTPSNNEQFF	TGTGCCAGCAGTAGCGGGACGCCTAGTAACAATGAGCAGTTCTTC
.	TRBV7-8	.	TRBJ1-2	CASSLLASLLEGGYTF	TGTGCCAGCAGCTTATTGGCCAGTCTGCTCGAGGGCGGCTACACCTTC
.	TRBV23-1	once	TRBJ2-5	CASRLTVEPGHTVGDEETQYF	TGCGCCAGCAGGTTGACTGTCGAACCGGGACACACGGTGGGGGATGAAGAGACCCAGTACTTC
TRBD2	TRBV6-5	.	TRBJ2-1	CASSYSTGLANEQFF	TGTGCCAGCAGTTACTCGACGGGACTAGCAAATGAGCAGTTCTTC
TRBD1	TRBV6-2/TRBV6-3	.	TRBJ2-5	CASSYSRGQGFVETQYF	TGTGCCAGCAGTTACTCTCGGGGACAGGGATTTGTGGAGACCCAGTACTTC
TRBD1	TRBV18	.	TRBJ2-5	CASSRDRQETQYF	TGTGCCAGCTCAAGGGACAGACAAGAGACCCAGTACTTC
TRBD1	TRBV24-1	.	TRBJ1-1	CATSDPRGQKNTEAFF	TGTGCCACCAGTGATCCTCGGGGACAGAAGAACACTGAAGCTTTCTTT
TRBD1	TRBV28	.	TRBJ1-2	CASSPHGTGKGSYGYTF	TGTGCCAGCAGTCCTCACGGGACAGGAAAGGGATCTTATGGCTACACCTTC
TRBD2	TRBV7-8	.	TRBJ2-7	CASSLGGYGSGRYEQYF	TGTGCCAGCAGCTTAGGGGGGTATGGTAGCGGGAGGTACGAGCAGTACTTC
TRBD1	TRBV2	.	TRBJ1-2	CASKDRAYYGYTF	TGTGCCAGCAAGGACAGGGCCTACTATGGCTACACCTTC
TRBD1	TRBV5-5	.	TRBJ2-1	CASSLQGATYNEQFF	TGTGCCAGCAGCTTGCAGGGGGCGACGTACAATGAGCAGTTCTTC
TRBD2	TRBV27	.	TRBJ2-1	CASSTSGSYPSSYNEQFF	TGTGCCAGCAGCACTAGCGGGAGCTATCCAAGCTCCTACAATGAGCAGTTCTTC
TRBD2	TRBV5-1	.	TRBJ2-5	CASSLTPSGGDQETQYF	TGCGCCAGCAGCTTGACCCCTAGCGGGGGGGATCAAGAGACCCAGTACTTC
TRBD1	TRBV24-1	.	TRBJ2-5	CATSDDRTGGAGETQYF	TGTGCCACCAGTGATGACAGGACAGGCGGCGCAGGAGAGACCCAGTACTTC
TRBD1	TRBV7-3	.	TRBJ2-2	CASSLGQKTGELFF	TGTGCCAGCAGCTTGGGACAGAAAACCGGGGAGCTGTTTTTT
TRBD1	TRBV5-1	.	TRBJ1-2	CASSSGSGGLIYGYTF	TGCGCCAGCAGCTCGGGGTCAGGGGGCCTCATCTATGGCTACACCTTC
.	TRBV19	.	TRBJ1-1	CASSIRDTWNTEAFF	TGTGCCAGTAGTATCCGGGACACTTGGAACACTGAAGCTTTCTTT
.	TRBV27	.	TRBJ1-2	CASRDLTGFENYGYTF	TGTGCCAGCAGGGACCTCACAGGGTTCGAAAACTATGGCTACACCTTC
TRBD1	TRBV19	.	TRBJ1-1	CASTPSDRGRRNTEAFF	TGTGCCAGTACCCCGTCGGACAGGGGCCGGAGGAACACTGAAGCTTTCTTT
.	TRBV5-1	once	TRBJ2-7	CASSLGQIYEQYF	TGCGCCAGCAGCTTGGGACAGATCTACGAGCAGTACTTC
TRBD2	TRBV5-1	.	TRBJ2-1	CASSLGLGGRLSSYNEQFF	TGCGCCAGCAGCTTGGGTCTTGGCGGGAGGTTGAGCTCCTACAATGAGCAGTTCTTC